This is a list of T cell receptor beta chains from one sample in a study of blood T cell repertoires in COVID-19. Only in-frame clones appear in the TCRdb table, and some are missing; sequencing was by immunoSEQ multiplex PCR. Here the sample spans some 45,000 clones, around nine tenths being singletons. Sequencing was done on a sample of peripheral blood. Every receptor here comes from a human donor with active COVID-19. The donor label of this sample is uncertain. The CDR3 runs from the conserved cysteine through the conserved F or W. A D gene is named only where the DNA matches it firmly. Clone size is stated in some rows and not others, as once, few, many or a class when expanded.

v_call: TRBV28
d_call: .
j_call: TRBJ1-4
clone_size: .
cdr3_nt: TGTGCCAGCAGCCACCCAGCTTTAACCCTTCCAGCGGCAACTAATGAAAAACTGTTTTTT
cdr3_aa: CASSHPALTLPAATNEKLFF

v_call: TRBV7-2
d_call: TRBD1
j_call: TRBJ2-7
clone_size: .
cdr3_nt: TGTGCCAGCAGCGGACAGGGTGGACCCTCCGAGCAGTACTTC
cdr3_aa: CASSGQGGPSEQYF

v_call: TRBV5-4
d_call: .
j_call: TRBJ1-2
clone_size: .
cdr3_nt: TGTGCCAGCAGCTTGTTGTCAGAAAGATATGGCTACACCTTC
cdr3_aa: CASSLLSERYGYTF

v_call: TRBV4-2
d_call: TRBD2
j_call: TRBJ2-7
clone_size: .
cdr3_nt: TGTGCCAGCAGCCAAGACCGGACTAGCGGGAGGGTCGAGCAGTACTTC
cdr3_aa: CASSQDRTSGRVEQYF

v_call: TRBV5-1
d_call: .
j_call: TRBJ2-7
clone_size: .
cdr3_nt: TGCGCCAGCAGCCTAGGACAGCTTAACTACGAGCAGTACTTC
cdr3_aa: CASSLGQLNYEQYF

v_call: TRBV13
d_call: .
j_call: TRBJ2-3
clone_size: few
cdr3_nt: TGTGCCAGCAGCTTCGGGAATACGCAGTATTTT
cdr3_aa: CASSFGNTQYF

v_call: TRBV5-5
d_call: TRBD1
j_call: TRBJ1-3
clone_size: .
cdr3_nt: TGTGCCAGCAGCCAGGGGGTGAGATCTGGAAACACCATATATTTT
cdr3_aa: CASSQGVRSGNTIYF

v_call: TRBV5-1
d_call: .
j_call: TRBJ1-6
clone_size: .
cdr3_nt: TGCGCCAGCAGCTTCGGACAGAGTAATTCACCCCTCCACTTT
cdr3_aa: CASSFGQSNSPLHF

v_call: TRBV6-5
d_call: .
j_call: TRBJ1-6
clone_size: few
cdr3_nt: TGTGCCAGCAGTTACAGAGCTTCGTCACCCCTCCACTTT
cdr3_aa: CASSYRASSPLHF

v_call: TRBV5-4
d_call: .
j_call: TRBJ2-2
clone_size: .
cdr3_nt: TGTGCCAGCGCCAGGGGCCCGAACACCGGGGAGCTGTTTTTT
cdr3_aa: CASARGPNTGELFF

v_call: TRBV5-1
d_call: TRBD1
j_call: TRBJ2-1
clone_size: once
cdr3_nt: TGCGCCAGCAGCTTTGATCCGGGACAGGGGGCTAATGAGCAGTTCTTC
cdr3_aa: CASSFDPGQGANEQFF

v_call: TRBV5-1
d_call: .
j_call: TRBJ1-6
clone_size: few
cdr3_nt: TGCGCCAGCAGCTTGGGGGGAGCCCGTAATTCACCCCTCCACTTT
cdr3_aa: CASSLGGARNSPLHF

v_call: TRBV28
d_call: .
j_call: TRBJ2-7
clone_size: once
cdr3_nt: TGTGCCAGCCCGAAACCCGGACAGTCCTACGAGCAGTACTTC
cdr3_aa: CASPKPGQSYEQYF

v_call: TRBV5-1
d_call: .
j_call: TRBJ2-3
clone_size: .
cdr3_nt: TGCGCCAGCTGGGACACCAACACAGATACGCAGTATTTT
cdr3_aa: CASWDTNTDTQYF

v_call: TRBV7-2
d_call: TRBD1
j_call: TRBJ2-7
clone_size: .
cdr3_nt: TGTGCCAGCAGCACCCCGGGACAGGGGCTCTACGAGCAGTACTTC
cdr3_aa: CASSTPGQGLYEQYF

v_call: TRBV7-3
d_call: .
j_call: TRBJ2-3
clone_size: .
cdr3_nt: TGTGCCAGCAGCTTGGGACTTGGGGATACGCAGTATTTT
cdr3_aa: CASSLGLGDTQYF

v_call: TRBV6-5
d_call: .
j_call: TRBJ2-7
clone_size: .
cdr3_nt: TGTGCCAGCAGATCCGGACAGCTCTACGAGCAGTACTTC
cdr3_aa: CASRSGQLYEQYF

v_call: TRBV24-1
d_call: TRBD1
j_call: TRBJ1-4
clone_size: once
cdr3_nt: TGTGCCACCAGTGACTCCGGGACAGGGATCGGCAAACTGTTTTTT
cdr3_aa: CATSDSGTGIGKLFF

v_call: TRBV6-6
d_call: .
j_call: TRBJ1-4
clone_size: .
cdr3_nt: TGTGCCAGCAGTTCCCAGGGTTACGAAAAACTGTTTTTT
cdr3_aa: CASSSQGYEKLFF

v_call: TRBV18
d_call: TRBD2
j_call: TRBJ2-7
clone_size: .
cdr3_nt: TGTGCCAGCTCACCGACTAGCGGGGGGGCTGGGGAGCAGTACTTC
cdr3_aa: CASSPTSGGAGEQYF

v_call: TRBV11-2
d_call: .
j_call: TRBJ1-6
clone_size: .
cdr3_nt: TGTGCCAGCAGCTTAGCGGGTTCTAAGTGGAATTCACCCCTCCACTTT
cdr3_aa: CASSLAGSKWNSPLHF

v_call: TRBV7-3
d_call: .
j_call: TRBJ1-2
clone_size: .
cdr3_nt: TGTGCCAGCAGCTTAGGCGGAGATGGCGGCTACACCTTC
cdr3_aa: CASSLGGDGGYTF

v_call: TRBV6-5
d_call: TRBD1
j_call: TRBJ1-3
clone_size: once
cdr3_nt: TGTGCCAGCAGTCCGAACACAGGGGCGGGAAACACCATATATTTT
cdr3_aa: CASSPNTGAGNTIYF

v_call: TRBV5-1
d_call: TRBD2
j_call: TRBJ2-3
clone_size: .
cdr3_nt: TGCGCCAGCAGCCCAGGGACTAGCGCAGATACGCAGTATTTT
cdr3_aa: CASSPGTSADTQYF

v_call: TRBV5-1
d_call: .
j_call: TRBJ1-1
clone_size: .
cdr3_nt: TGCGCCAGCAGCGAGACTATGAACACTGAAGCTTTCTTT
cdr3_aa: CASSETMNTEAFF

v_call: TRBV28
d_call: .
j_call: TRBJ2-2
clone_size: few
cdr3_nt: TGTGCCAGCAGTGCACGGGGCACCGGGGAGCTGTTTTTT
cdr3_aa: CASSARGTGELFF

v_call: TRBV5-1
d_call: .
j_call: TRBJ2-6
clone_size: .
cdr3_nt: TGCGCCAGCAGCTTGGTAGGGGCCGGGGCCAACGTCCTGACTTTC
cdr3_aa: CASSLVGAGANVLTF

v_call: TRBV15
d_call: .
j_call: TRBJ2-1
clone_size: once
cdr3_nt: TGTGCCACCAGCAGCGAACAAGGGGCCCAGTTCTTC
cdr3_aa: CATSSEQGAQFF

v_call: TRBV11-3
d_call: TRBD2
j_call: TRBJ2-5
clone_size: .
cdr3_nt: TGTGCCAGCAGCTCCGGGACGACTAGCGGGGGCCGGTACCAAGAGACCCAGTACTTC
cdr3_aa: CASSSGTTSGGRYQETQYF